The source of this TCR beta chain is a study of cytomegalovirus exposure and HLA in healthy donors. Profiled with immunoSEQ multiplex PCR; TCRdb holds only in-frame clones, not every one. This sample has some 83,000 clones, with 94% found just once. With regard to this clone: Its specificity is not known.

Germline-derived CDR1 and CDR2 are LNHDA and SQIVND (reference sequence). The CDR3 is 12 residues long. The V gene lost 5 bases and the J gene lost 1 base, with 4 bases spanning the gap. General study points: The study listed under 200 cytomegalovirus-associated TCR beta chains.

Input material: PBMCs. This TCR came from a woman between 18 and 29 years old in good health and CMV-seronegative. This chain connects TRBV19 to TRBJ2-3; no definite D call. The CDR3 loop reads CASSPRTDTQYF. The CDR3 coding sequence is TGTGCCAGTAGTCCTCGCACAGATACGCAGTATTTT.